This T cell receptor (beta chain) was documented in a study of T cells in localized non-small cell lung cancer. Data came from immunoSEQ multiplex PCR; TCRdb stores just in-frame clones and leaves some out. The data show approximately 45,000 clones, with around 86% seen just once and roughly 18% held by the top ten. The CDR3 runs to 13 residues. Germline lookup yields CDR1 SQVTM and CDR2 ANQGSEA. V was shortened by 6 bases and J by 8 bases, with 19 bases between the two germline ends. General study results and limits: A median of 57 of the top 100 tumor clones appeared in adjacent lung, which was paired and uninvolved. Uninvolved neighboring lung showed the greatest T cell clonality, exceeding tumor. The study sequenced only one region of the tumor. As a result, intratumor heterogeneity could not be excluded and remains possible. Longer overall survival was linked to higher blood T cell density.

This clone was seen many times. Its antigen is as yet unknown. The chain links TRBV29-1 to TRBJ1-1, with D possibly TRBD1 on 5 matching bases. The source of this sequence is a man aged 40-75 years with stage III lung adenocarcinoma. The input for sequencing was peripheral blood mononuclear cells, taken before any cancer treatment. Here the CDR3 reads CSVAVSSTAEAFF. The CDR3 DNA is TGCAGCGTCGCGGTCAGTTCGACAGCGGAAGCTTTCTTT.